This is a list of T cell receptor beta chains from one sample in a study of blood T cell repertoires in COVID-19. The method was immunoSEQ multiplex PCR; TCRdb's version includes in-frame clones alone and lacks a portion of them. This sample has about 240,000 clones; around 85% occur once, and the top ten carry about 3.1%. The sequenced sample was peripheral blood. The receptors were gathered from a woman aged 25 to 39 who had recovered from COVID-19. Each CDR3 is given with its conserved first and last residue. D genes are given only for firm matches. Expanded clones get a size class; other rows say once, few or many, or leave the size out.

V,size,J,D,CDR3,DNA
TRBV2,.,TRBJ2-7,TRBD2,CASSVGPKPGPGGTLYEQYF,TGTGCCAGCAGTGTTGGACCGAAACCTGGACCGGGAGGAACCCTGTACGAGCAGTACTTC
TRBV19,.,TRBJ2-1,TRBD2,CASSATSGGSEQFF,TGTGCCAGTAGTGCGACTAGCGGGGGAAGTGAGCAGTTCTTC
TRBV10-1,.,TRBJ1-5,.,CASHRQPSNQPQHF,TGCGCCAGCCACCGACAGCCTAGCAATCAGCCCCAGCATTTT
TRBV6-5,.,TRBJ2-5,TRBD1,CASHPTGLQETQYF,TGTGCCAGCCACCCGACAGGGCTCCAAGAGACCCAGTACTTC
TRBV9,.,TRBJ2-2,.,CASSPPESSNTGELFF,TGTGCCAGCAGCCCCCCGGAGTCGTCGAACACCGGGGAGCTGTTTTTT
TRBV12-5,.,TRBJ1-6,TRBD1,CASGPTGSNSPLHF,TGTGCTAGTGGTCCGACAGGGAGTAATTCACCCCTCCACTTT
TRBV5-4,.,TRBJ2-7,.,CASSSPGGPFPSYEQYF,TGTGCCAGCAGCTCCCCCGGGGGGCCCTTCCCCTCCTACGAGCAGTACTTC
TRBV27,.,TRBJ2-3,TRBD2,CASIATPGLAGPPDTQYF,TGTGCCAGCATCGCAACCCCGGGACTAGCGGGGCCCCCAGATACGCAGTATTTT
TRBV3-1/TRBV3-2,.,TRBJ2-2,.,CASSTHSISGLTGELFF,TGTGCCAGCAGCACACACAGTATTTCAGGCTTGACCGGGGAGCTGTTTTTT
TRBV4-1,.,TRBJ2-5,TRBD2,CASSQDREGWETQYF,TGCGCCAGCAGCCAAGATCGGGAGGGTTGGGAGACCCAGTACTTC
TRBV2,.,TRBJ1-1,.,CASSDLSTEAFF,TGTGCCAGCAGTGATCTGAGCACTGAAGCTTTCTTT
TRBV24-1,.,TRBJ2-1,.,CATSDPNYNEQFF,TGTGCCACCAGTGACCCTAACTACAATGAGCAGTTCTTC
TRBV2,.,TRBJ1-1,TRBD1,CASTGTDLMNTEAFF,TGTGCCAGCACAGGGACAGACCTCATGAACACTGAAGCTTTCTTT
TRBV5-8,.,TRBJ2-2,TRBD1,CASSLLDRDTGELFF,TGTGCCAGCAGCTTGTTAGACAGGGACACCGGGGAGCTGTTTTTT
TRBV27,.,TRBJ2-3,TRBD2,CASRSLKAGDTDTQYF,TGTGCCAGCAGATCTCTCAAAGCGGGGGACACAGATACGCAGTATTTT
TRBV12-5,.,TRBJ1-2,TRBD1,CASGPGQGAHGYTF,TGTGCTAGTGGACCCGGACAGGGGGCACATGGCTACACCTTC
TRBV29-1,.,TRBJ1-2,TRBD1,CSVNRGLYGYTF,TGCAGCGTTAACAGGGGGCTCTATGGCTACACCTTC
TRBV4-3,once,TRBJ1-2,TRBD1,CASSQVSGQGGDGYTF,TGCGCCAGCAGCCAAGTGTCGGGACAGGGAGGGGATGGCTACACCTTC
TRBV9,.,TRBJ2-1,TRBD2,CASSARLAGTYNEQFF,TGTGCCAGCAGCGCCCGACTAGCGGGGACCTACAATGAGCAGTTCTTC
TRBV3-1/TRBV3-2,.,TRBJ2-1,TRBD2,CASSQTSGGGYEQFF,TGTGCCAGCAGCCAGACTAGCGGGGGTGGTTATGAGCAGTTCTTC
TRBV11-2,.,TRBJ2-3,.,CASSNDRSTDTQYF,TGTGCCAGCAGTAACGACAGGAGCACAGATACGCAGTATTTT
TRBV5-1,.,TRBJ1-2,TRBD1,CASSSMTGTGLIYGYTF,TGCGCCAGCAGCTCCATGACCGGGACAGGGCTAATCTATGGCTACACCTTC
TRBV6-5,.,TRBJ2-7,.,CASSHLGQSYEQYF,TGTGCCAGCAGCCACCTCGGACAGTCCTACGAGCAGTACTTC
TRBV5-4,.,TRBJ1-2,.,CASSFRQANYGYTF,TGTGCCAGCAGCTTTAGGCAGGCTAACTATGGCTACACCTTC
TRBV2,.,TRBJ1-1,.,CASSGVEAFF,TGTGCCAGCAGTGGAGTCGAAGCTTTCTTT
TRBV6-5,.,TRBJ1-6,.,CASGFNNSPLHF,TGTGCCAGCGGCTTTAATAATTCACCCCTCCACTTT
TRBV27,.,TRBJ1-3,.,CASSSHLSQVGNTIYF,TGTGCCAGCAGTTCCCACCTCAGTCAGGTCGGAAACACCATATATTTT
TRBV19,.,TRBJ1-3,.,CASVYGNTIYF,TGTGCCAGTGTTTATGGAAACACCATATATTTT
TRBV5-4,.,TRBJ1-2,TRBD1,CASSTGTGTLSGGYTF,TGTGCCAGCAGCACCGGGACAGGGACGCTTTCAGGCGGCTACACCTTC
TRBV6-1,.,TRBJ1-2,TRBD1,CASSDWDRANYGYTF,TGTGCCAGCAGTGATTGGGACAGAGCTAACTATGGCTACACCTTC
TRBV5-1,.,TRBJ2-1,.,CASRVGLSYNNEQFF,TGCGCCAGCAGGGTGGGACTCTCATATAACAATGAGCAGTTCTTC
TRBV7-9,.,TRBJ1-3,.,CASSEPGAGNTIYF,TGTGCCAGCAGCGAACCAGGGGCTGGAAACACCATATATTTT
TRBV19,.,TRBJ1-2,.,CASSPWPRATIGYGYTF,TGTGCCAGTAGCCCCTGGCCCCGGGCGACTATTGGCTATGGCTACACCTTC
TRBV5-5,.,TRBJ1-2,.,CASSLGVGPTYGYTF,TGTGCCAGCAGCTTAGGAGTGGGGCCTACCTATGGCTACACCTTC
TRBV6-5,.,TRBJ2-3,TRBD2,CASSLIAGGPGDTQYF,TGTGCCAGCAGTTTAATAGCGGGGGGGCCTGGAGATACGCAGTATTTT
TRBV10-3,.,TRBJ2-3,.,CAIKKEGGSTDTQYF,TGTGCCATCAAAAAGGAAGGCGGTAGCACAGATACGCAGTATTTT
TRBV4-2,.,TRBJ2-7,.,CASSPGRGYSYEQYF,TGTGCCAGCAGCCCCGGCAGGGGTTATTCCTACGAGCAGTACTTC
TRBV6-2/TRBV6-3,.,TRBJ2-5,TRBD2,CASSGRLAGGETQYF,TGTGCCAGCAGTGGGAGACTAGCGGGTGGGGAGACCCAGTACTTC
TRBV27,once,TRBJ2-2,TRBD2,CASSLTPGLAGTGELFF,TGTGCCAGCAGTTTAACCCCGGGACTAGCGGGCACCGGGGAGCTGTTTTTT
TRBV5-5,.,TRBJ2-1,TRBD2,CASETSARAEQFF,TGTGCCAGCGAGACTAGCGCCCGTGCTGAGCAGTTCTTC
TRBV2,.,TRBJ2-3,.,CASSVQGSPDTQYF,TGTGCCAGCAGTGTGCAGGGTTCCCCAGATACGCAGTATTTT
TRBV4-1,.,TRBJ1-2,TRBD1,CASSHDYAGTGGNRDYGYTF,TGCGCCAGCAGCCATGATTACGCCGGGACAGGGGGCAATAGGGACTATGGCTACACCTTC
TRBV4-3,.,TRBJ2-7,.,CASSQDGGYEQYF,TGCGCCAGCAGCCAAGATGGCGGTTACGAGCAGTACTTC
TRBV7-3,.,TRBJ2-2,TRBD2,CASSRSGVAGELFF,TGTGCCAGCAGCCGAAGCGGGGTGGCCGGGGAGCTGTTTTTT
TRBV7-9,once,TRBJ2-4,.,CASSFGLVTAKNIQYF,TGTGCCAGCAGCTTCGGACTCGTGACGGCCAAAAACATTCAGTACTTC
TRBV5-1,.,TRBJ1-1,TRBD1,CASRETGGNTEAFF,TGCGCCAGCAGAGAAACAGGGGGGAACACTGAAGCTTTCTTT
TRBV10-3,.,TRBJ2-5,TRBD1,CAISGGQQQETQYF,TGTGCCATCAGTGGGGGACAGCAACAAGAGACCCAGTACTTC
TRBV5-1,.,TRBJ1-1,.,CASSLNGGNTEAFF,TGCGCCAGCAGCTTAAACGGGGGTAACACTGAAGCTTTCTTT
TRBV18,.,TRBJ2-3,TRBD2,CASSPGLAGPDTQYF,TGTGCCAGCTCACCGGGACTAGCGGGGCCAGATACGCAGTATTTT
TRBV18,.,TRBJ1-1,TRBD1,CASSTRQGASTEAFF,TGTGCCAGCTCAACACGACAGGGGGCGAGCACTGAAGCTTTCTTT
TRBV2,.,TRBJ1-4,.,CASSERGSDEKLFF,TGTGCCAGCAGTGAACGAGGAAGTGATGAAAAACTGTTTTTT
TRBV25-1,.,TRBJ1-1,TRBD1,CASSTPGQGTTEAFF,TGTGCCAGCAGTACCCCAGGACAGGGGACCACTGAAGCTTTCTTT
TRBV5-6,once,TRBJ2-3,.,CASSRRLVLSDTQYF,TGTGCCAGCAGCCGACGACTAGTTTTGAGCGATACGCAGTATTTT
TRBV2,.,TRBJ1-6,.,CASSARHQNSPLHF,TGTGCCAGCAGTGCGCGACATCAGAATTCACCCCTCCACTTT
TRBV7-9,.,TRBJ1-1,.,CASSLEGSGTEAFF,TGTGCCAGCAGCTTAGAGGGCAGCGGCACTGAAGCTTTCTTT
TRBV15,once,TRBJ2-2,.,CATSRPGGTENTGELFF,TGTGCCACCAGCAGGCCTGGGGGGACAGAGAACACCGGGGAGCTGTTTTTT